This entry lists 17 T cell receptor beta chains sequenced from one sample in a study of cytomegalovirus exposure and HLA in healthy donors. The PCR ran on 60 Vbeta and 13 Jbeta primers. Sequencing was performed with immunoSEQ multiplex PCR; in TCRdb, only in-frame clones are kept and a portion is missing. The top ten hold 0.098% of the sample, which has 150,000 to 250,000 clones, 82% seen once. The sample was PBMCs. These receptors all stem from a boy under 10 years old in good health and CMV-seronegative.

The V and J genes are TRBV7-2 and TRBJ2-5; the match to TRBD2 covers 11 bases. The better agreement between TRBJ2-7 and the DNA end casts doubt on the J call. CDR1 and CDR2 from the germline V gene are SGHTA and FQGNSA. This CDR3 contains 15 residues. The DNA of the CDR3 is TGTGCCAGCAGCTTCGGGACTAGCGGCTCCTACGAGCAGTACTTC. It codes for CASSFGTSGSYEQYF.

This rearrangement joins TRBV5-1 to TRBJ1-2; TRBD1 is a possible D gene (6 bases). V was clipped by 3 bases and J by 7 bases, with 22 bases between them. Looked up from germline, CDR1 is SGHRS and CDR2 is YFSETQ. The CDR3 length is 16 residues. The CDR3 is CASSSFVGTGTFGYTF. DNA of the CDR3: TGCGCCAGCAGCTCTTTCGTTGGAACAGGGACCTTTGGCTACACCTTC.

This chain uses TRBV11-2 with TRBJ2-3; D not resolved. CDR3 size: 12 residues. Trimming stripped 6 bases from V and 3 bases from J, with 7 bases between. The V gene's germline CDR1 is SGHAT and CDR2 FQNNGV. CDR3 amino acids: CASSEYTDTQYF. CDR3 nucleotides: TGTGCCAGCAGTGAGTATACAGATACGCAGTATTTT.

The chain's CDR3 is CASSALLAGSYNEQFF. DNA of the CDR3: TGTGCCAGCAGCGCATTACTAGCGGGTTCCTACAATGAGCAGTTCTTC. The V and J genes are TRBV7-3 and TRBJ2-1, with 9 bases fitting TRBD2. V shed 5 bases, J shed 1 base, and the junction held 6 bases outside the gene matches. CDR1 is SGHTA, CDR2 FQGTGA, per germline. CDR3 length: 16 amino acids.

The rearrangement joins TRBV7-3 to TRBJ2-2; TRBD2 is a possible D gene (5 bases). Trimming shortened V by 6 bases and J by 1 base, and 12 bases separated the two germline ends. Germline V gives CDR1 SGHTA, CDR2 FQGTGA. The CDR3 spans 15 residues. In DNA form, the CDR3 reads TGTGCCAGCAGGCCCAGCGGAGGGAACACCGGGGAGCTGTTTTTT. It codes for CASRPSGGNTGELFF.

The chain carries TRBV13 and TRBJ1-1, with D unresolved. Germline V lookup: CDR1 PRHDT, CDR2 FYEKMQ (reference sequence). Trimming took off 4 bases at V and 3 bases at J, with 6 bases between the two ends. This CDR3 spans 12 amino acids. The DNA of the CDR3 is TGTGCCAGCAGCTGGAGGGACACTGAAGCTTTCTTT. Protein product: CASSWRDTEAFF. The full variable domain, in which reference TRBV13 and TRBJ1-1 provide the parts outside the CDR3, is AAGVIQSPRHLIKEKRETATLKCYPIPRHDTVYWYQQGPGQDPQFLISFYEKMQSDKGSIPDRFSAQQFSDYHSELNMSSLELGDSALYFCASSWRDTEAFFGQGTRLTVV.

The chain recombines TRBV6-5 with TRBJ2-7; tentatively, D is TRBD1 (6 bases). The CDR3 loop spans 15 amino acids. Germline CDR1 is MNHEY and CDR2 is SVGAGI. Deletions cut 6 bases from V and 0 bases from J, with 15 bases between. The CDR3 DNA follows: TGTGCCAGCAGCCCCCGCTACAGGGCCTCCTACGAGCAGTACTTC. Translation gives CASSPRYRASYEQYF.

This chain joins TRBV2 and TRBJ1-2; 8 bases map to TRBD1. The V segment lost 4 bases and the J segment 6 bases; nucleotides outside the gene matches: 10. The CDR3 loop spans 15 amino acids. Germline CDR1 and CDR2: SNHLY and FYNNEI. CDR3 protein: CASSGGGTGRDGYTF. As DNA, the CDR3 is TGTGCCAGCAGTGGTGGAGGGACAGGACGGGATGGCTACACCTTC.

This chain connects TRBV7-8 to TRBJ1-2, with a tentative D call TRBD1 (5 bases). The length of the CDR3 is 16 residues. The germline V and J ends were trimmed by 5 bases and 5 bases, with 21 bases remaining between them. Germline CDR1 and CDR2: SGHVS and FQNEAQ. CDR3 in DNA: TGTGCCAGCAGCCAGACCAGGGTCCCCAGGTTATATGGCTACACCTTC. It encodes CASSQTRVPRLYGYTF. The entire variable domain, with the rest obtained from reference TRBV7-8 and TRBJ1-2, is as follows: GAGVSQSPRYKVAKRGQDVALRCDPISGHVSLFWYQQALGQGPEFLTYFQNEAQLDKSGLPSDRFFAERPEGSVSTLKIQRTQQEDSAVYLCASSQTRVPRLYGYTFGSGTRLTVV.

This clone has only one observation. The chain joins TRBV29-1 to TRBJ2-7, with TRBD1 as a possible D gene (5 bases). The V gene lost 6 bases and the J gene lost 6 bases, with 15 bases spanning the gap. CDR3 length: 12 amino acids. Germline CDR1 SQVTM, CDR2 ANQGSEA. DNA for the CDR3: TGCAGCGTCGGACACCTCGAACGCGAGCAGTACTTC. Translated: CSVGHLEREQYF.

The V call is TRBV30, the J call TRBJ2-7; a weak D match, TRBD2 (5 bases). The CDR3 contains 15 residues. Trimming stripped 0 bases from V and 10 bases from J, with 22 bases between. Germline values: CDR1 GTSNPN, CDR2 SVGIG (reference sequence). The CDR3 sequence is CAWSVLSLRRAVQYF. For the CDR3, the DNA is TGTGCCTGGAGTGTACTTTCACTCCGTAGAGCGGTACAGTACTTC.

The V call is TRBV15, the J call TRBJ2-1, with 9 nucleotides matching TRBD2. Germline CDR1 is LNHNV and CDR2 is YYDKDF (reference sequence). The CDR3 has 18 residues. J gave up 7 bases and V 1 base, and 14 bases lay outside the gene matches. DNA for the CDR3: TGTGCCACCAGCAGAGCGCTTTCGACTAGCGGTCTTTCGAATGAGCAGTTCTTC. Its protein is CATSRALSTSGLSNEQFF. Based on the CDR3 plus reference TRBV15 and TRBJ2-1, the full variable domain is DAMVIQNPRYQVTQFGKPVTLSCSQTLNHNVMYWYQQKSSQAPKLLFHYYDKDFNNEADTPDNFQSRRPNTSFCFLDIRSPGLGDTAMYLCATSRALSTSGLSNEQFFGPGTRLTVL.

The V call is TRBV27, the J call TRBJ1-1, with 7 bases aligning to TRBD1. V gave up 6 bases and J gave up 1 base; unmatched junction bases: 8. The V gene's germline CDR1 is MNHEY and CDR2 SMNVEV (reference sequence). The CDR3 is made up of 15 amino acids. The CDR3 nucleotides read TGTGCCAGCAGGAATGACAGGGCCCAGAACACTGAAGCTTTCTTT. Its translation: CASRNDRAQNTEAFF.

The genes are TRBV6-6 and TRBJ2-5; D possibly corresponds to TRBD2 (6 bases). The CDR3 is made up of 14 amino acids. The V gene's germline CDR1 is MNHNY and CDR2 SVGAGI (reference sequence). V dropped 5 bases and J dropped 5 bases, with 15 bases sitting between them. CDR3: CASSRLVGLETQYF. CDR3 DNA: TGTGCCAGCAGTCGACTAGTCGGATTGGAGACCCAGTACTTC.

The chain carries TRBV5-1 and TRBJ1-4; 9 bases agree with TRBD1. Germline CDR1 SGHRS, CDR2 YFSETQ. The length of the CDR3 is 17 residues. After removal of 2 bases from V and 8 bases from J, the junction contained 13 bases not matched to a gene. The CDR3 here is CASSFLPDRGTGEKLFF. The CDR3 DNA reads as TGCGCCAGCAGCTTTCTACCGGACAGGGGAACGGGCGAAAAACTGTTTTTT.

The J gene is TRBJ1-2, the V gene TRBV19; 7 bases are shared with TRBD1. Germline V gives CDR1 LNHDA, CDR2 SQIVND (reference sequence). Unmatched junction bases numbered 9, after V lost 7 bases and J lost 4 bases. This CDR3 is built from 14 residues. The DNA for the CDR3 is TGTGCCAGTAATTCCGGACAGGATCTCTATGGCTACACCTTC. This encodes CASNSGQDLYGYTF.

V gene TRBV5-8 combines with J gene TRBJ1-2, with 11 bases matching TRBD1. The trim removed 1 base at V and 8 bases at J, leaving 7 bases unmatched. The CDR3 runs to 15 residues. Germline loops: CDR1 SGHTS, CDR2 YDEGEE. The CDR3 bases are TGTGCCAGCAGCTTGCAGGACAGGGGGCCAATGGGCTACACCTTC. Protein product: CASSLQDRGPMGYTF.